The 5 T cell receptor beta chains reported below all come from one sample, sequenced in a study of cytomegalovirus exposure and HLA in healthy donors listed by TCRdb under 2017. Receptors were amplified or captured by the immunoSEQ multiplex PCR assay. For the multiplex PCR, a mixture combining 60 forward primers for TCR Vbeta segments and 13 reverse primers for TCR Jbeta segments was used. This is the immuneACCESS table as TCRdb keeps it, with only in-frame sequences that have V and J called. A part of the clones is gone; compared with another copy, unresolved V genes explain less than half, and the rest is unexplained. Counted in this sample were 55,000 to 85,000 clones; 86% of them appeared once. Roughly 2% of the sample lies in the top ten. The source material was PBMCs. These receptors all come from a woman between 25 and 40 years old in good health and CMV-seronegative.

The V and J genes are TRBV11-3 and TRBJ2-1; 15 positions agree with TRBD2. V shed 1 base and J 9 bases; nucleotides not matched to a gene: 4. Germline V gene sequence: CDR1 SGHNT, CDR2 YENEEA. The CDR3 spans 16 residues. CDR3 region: CASSLAGTSGRSEQFF. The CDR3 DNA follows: TGTGCCAGCAGCTTAGCTGGGACTAGCGGGAGGAGTGAGCAGTTCTTC.

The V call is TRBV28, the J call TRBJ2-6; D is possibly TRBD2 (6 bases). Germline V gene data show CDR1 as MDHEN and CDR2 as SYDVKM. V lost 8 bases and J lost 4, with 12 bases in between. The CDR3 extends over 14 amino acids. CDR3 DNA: TGTGCCAGCTCCGGCGGGACGGGGGCCAACGTCCTGACTTTC. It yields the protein CASSGGTGANVLTF.

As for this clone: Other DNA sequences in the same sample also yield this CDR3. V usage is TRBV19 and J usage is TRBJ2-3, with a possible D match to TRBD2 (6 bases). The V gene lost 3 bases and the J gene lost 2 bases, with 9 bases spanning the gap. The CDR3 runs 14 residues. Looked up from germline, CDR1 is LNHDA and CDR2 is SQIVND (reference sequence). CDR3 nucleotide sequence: TGTGCCAGTAGTATGGGGGGATCCACAGATACGCAGTATTTT. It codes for CASSMGGSTDTQYF.

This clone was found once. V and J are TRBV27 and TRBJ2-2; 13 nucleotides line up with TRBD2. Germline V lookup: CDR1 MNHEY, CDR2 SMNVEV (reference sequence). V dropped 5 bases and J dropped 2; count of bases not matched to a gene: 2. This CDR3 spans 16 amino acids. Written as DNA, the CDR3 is TGTGCCAGCAGTCCGGGACTAGCGGGAAACACCGGGGAGCTGTTTTTT. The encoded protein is CASSPGLAGNTGELFF.

The CDR3 region has the DNA TGTGCCAGCAGCCGGGGACAGAGTGACACCGGGGAGCTGTTTTTT. Its protein is CASSRGQSDTGELFF. The chain combines TRBV25-1 with TRBJ2-2; 7 bases line up with TRBD1. The trim removed 6 bases at V and 3 bases at J, leaving 7 bases unmatched. CDR1 is MGHDK, CDR2 SYGVNS, per germline. This CDR3 region has 15 residues. Based on the CDR3 plus reference TRBV25-1 and TRBJ2-2, the full variable domain is EADIYQTPRYLVIGTGKKITLECSQTMGHDKMYWYQQDPGMELHLIHYSYGVNSTEKGDLSSESTVSRIRTEHFPLTLESARPSHTSQYLCASSRGQSDTGELFFGEGSRLTVL.